Below are 30 T cell receptor beta chains sequenced from a single sample in a study of T cell responses to AZD1222 COVID-19 vaccine. The data were produced by immunoSEQ multiplex PCR, yet TCRdb's version contains in-frame clones alone and is incomplete. The repertoire includes under 150,000 clones, 90% of them detected once, and approximately 7.5% sits in the top ten. Specimen: peripheral blood, collected on day 0 of AZD1222 vaccination. Receptors originate from an adult in good health.

This clone showed up just once. Its ends do not fully match the called genes, so a read error is possible. The chain links TRBV19 to TRBJ1-2, with TRBD1 matching over 7 bases. CDR3 length: 14 residues. Germline-derived CDR1 and CDR2 are LNHDA and SQIVND (reference sequence). CDR3 sequence: CASSAGTENSGYTF. CDR3 sequence (DNA): TGTGCCAGTAGTGCCGGGACAGAGAACTCTGGCTACACCTTC.

V usage is TRBV19 and J usage is TRBJ1-2; 8 nucleotides align to TRBD1. The CDR3 is 13 residues long. The germline V gene has CDR1 LNHDA and CDR2 SQIVND (reference sequence). Trimming at V came to 7 bases and at J to 4 bases, leaving 5 bases not matched to a gene. As DNA, the CDR3 is TGTGCCAGTATGGACAGGGTCGGCTATGGCTACACCTTC. Residues: CASMDRVGYGYTF.

The chain joins TRBV2 to TRBJ2-7; 10 nucleotides line up with TRBD2. V shed 0 bases, J shed 0 bases, and the junction held 11 bases outside the gene matches. CDR3 length equals 19 residues. From germline, CDR1 is SNHLY and CDR2 FYNNEI. DNA of the CDR3: TGTGCCAGCAGTGAAGCAATCCCGGGACTAGCGTCGAGCTCCTACGAGCAGTACTTC. It translates to CASSEAIPGLASSSYEQYF.

V gene TRBV18 combines with J gene TRBJ2-3, with no clear D. Trimming cost V 2 bases and J 3 bases, with 15 bases left between them. Germline assignment: CDR1 KGHSH and CDR2 LQKENI. The CDR3 covers 16 residues. Written as DNA, the CDR3 is TGTGCCAGCTCACCATCGGTGGAAAGGGCGACAGATACGCAGTATTTT. As protein: CASSPSVERATDTQYF.

This clone was counted only a few times. The chain uses TRBV15 and TRBJ2-4, with D possibly being TRBD1 (6 bases). Trimming shortened V by 3 bases and J by 2 bases, and 23 bases separated the two germline ends. CDR1 is LNHNV and CDR2 is YYDKDF in the germline V gene (reference sequence). The CDR3 consists of 19 residues. CDR3 DNA sequence: TGTGCCACCAGCAGGAAATTGCAAGTCGACAGGCCAACCAAAAACATTCAGTACTTC. As protein: CATSRKLQVDRPTKNIQYF.

V is TRBV30 and J is TRBJ2-6, with D unresolved. Trimming took off 0 bases at V and 0 bases at J, with 6 bases between the two ends. This CDR3 has 15 amino acids. Germline CDR1 GTSNPN, CDR2 SVGIG (reference sequence). CDR3 loop: CAWSVRVSGANVLTF. DNA for the CDR3: TGTGCCTGGAGTGTACGCGTCTCTGGGGCCAACGTCCTGACTTTC.

V usage is TRBV5-1 and J usage is TRBJ2-3; D is undetermined. CDR3 size: 14 residues. CDR1 is SGHRS, CDR2 YFSETQ, per germline. V was cut by 4 bases and J by 8 bases, with 17 bases left in between. CDR3 nucleotides: TGCGCCAGCAGCCCTGACGGGCCTTCCGGTACGCAGTATTTT. Its translation: CASSPDGPSGTQYF.

There are a few counts of this clone. DNA of the CDR3: TGTGCCAGCAGTTTCATCACAGCCCCTCGAGATACGCAGTATTTT. Protein: CASSFITAPRDTQYF. The chain recombines TRBV28 with TRBJ2-3; no firm D call. CDR3 size: 15 residues. V was clipped by 3 bases and J by 5 bases, with 15 bases between them. Germline values: CDR1 MDHEN, CDR2 SYDVKM.

The gene calls are TRBV15 and TRBJ2-3, with TRBD2 identical over 9 bases. Germline V CDR1 and CDR2: LNHNV, YYDKDF (reference sequence). The CDR3 consists of 17 residues. V was pared by 3 bases and J by 1 base, with 8 bases of the junction left unmatched. CDR3 DNA sequence: TGTGCCACCAGCAGGAGACTAGCGGCTTGGGGCACAGATACGCAGTATTTT. It translates to CATSRRLAAWGTDTQYF.

This chain joins TRBV9 and TRBJ2-1; no reliable D call. In germline, CDR1 is SGDLS, CDR2 YYNGEE. The germline V and J ends were trimmed by 3 bases and 2 bases, with 15 bases remaining between them. The CDR3 sequence is 16 residues long. The CDR3 protein is CASSAIPATTYNEQFF. The CDR3 bases are TGTGCCAGCAGCGCTATACCGGCCACCACCTACAATGAGCAGTTCTTC.

The chain has TRBV5-1 and TRBJ1-3; D not certain. V lost 4 bases and J lost 0, with 11 bases in between. The CDR3 length is 15 residues. Germline loops: CDR1 SGHRS, CDR2 YFSETQ. CDR3: CASSPLPFSGNTIYF. CDR3 DNA sequence: TGCGCCAGCAGCCCCCTTCCCTTCTCTGGAAACACCATATATTTT.

This chain links TRBV6-2 or TRBV6-3 with TRBJ1-5; D is undetermined. This CDR3 is built from 15 residues. Germline CDR1 reads MNHEY; CDR2 reads SVGEGT. V was cut by 6 bases and J by 2 bases, with 14 bases left in between. The CDR3 sequence: CASRPLGSGNQPQHF. The CDR3, as DNA: TGTGCCAGCAGGCCTTTGGGATCAGGCAATCAGCCCCAGCATTTT.

The chain links TRBV14 to TRBJ2-5; possible D gene TRBD2, 5 bases. CDR1 SGHDN and CDR2 FVKESK come from the germline V gene. CDR3 length: 13 amino acids. V lost 6 bases to trimming and J lost 4 bases, with 12 bases between them. CDR3 sequence (DNA): TGTGCCAGCAGTAACGGGATTGGAGAGACCCAGTACTTC. Protein product: CASSNGIGETQYF.

The chain recombines TRBV24-1 with TRBJ2-7; D might be TRBD2 (5 bases). This CDR3 is built from 13 residues. CDR1 is KGHDR and CDR2 is SFDVKD in the germline V gene. Trimming removed 5 bases at V and 7 bases at J, with 14 bases between. The DNA for the CDR3 is TGTGCCACCAGTGGAGGCAGCCCGGGGGAGCAGTACTTC. Translated: CATSGGSPGEQYF.

This clone has a single count. The chain links TRBV7-3 to TRBJ2-1; 11 bases fit TRBD2. Germline CDR1 reads SGHTA; CDR2 reads FQGTGA. V lost 4 bases to trimming and J lost 4 bases; unmatched junction nucleotides: 6. The CDR3 spans 16 residues. CDR3 DNA sequence: TGTGCCAGCAGCTCAGCCCGACTAGCGGGGTACAATGAGCAGTTCTTC. Translated, it gives CASSSARLAGYNEQFF.

This clone has just a few counts. V is TRBV5-1 and J is TRBJ2-5; 10 positions agree with TRBD1. CDR3 length: 16 residues. Germline V gene lookup returns CDR1 SGHRS and CDR2 YFSETQ. V lost 4 bases, J lost 2 bases, and 8 bases stayed unmatched. This CDR3 reads CASSHGQGGPQETQYF. The CDR3 region has the DNA TGCGCCAGCAGCCATGGACAGGGGGGACCGCAAGAGACCCAGTACTTC.

The chain combines TRBV6-5 with TRBJ1-2; perhaps TRBD1 as D (5 bases). The CDR3 has 13 amino acids. The V and J ends lost 3 bases and 2 bases respectively, with 7 bases between them. Germline V gene lookup returns CDR1 MNHEY and CDR2 SVGAGI. Here the CDR3 reads CASSYAGNYGYTF. CDR3 bases: TGTGCCAGCAGTTATGCAGGGAACTATGGCTACACCTTC.

V usage is TRBV6-5 and J usage is TRBJ1-6; 7 bases fit TRBD1. Trimming took 6 bases from V and 8 from J; bases not matched to a gene: 7. This CDR3 comprises 14 residues. In germline, CDR1 is MNHEY, CDR2 SVGAGI. The CDR3 sequence is CASSLQGQYSPLHF. In DNA form, the CDR3 reads TGTGCCAGCAGCCTACAGGGGCAGTATTCACCCCTCCACTTT.

The chain is built from TRBV18 and TRBJ1-5, with a weak D call TRBD1 (6 bases). This CDR3 has 14 residues. The V end lost 2 bases, the J end lost 3 bases, and 8 bases lay between the germline ends. Per the germline V gene, CDR1 is KGHSH and CDR2 is LQKENI. The CDR3 is CASSPGGPNQPQHF. The CDR3 DNA sequence: TGTGCCAGCTCACCAGGGGGGCCCAATCAGCCCCAGCATTTT.

The chain uses TRBV6-2 or TRBV6-3 and TRBJ1-6; D call uncertain. CDR3 size: 14 residues. Germline V gene lookup returns CDR1 MNHEY and CDR2 SVGEGT. V was pared by 2 bases and J by 11 bases, with 13 bases between. This chain's CDR3 is CASSYTMDSTPLHF. CDR3 DNA: TGTGCCAGCAGTTACACGATGGACTCGACACCCCTCCACTTT.

The CDR3 sequence: CASSHGQGIENEKLFF. The CDR3, as DNA: TGTGCCAGCAGCCACGGACAGGGAATAGAGAATGAAAAACTGTTTTTT. This rearrangement joins TRBV7-9 to TRBJ1-4; 8 bases agree with TRBD1. Germline V gene lookup returns CDR1 SEHNR and CDR2 FQNEAQ (reference sequence). The trim removed 5 bases at V and 5 bases at J, leaving 10 bases unmatched. This CDR3 spans 16 amino acids.

The chain joins TRBV27 to TRBJ1-6; 11 bases are a match to TRBD1. V shed 2 bases and J 4 bases; nucleotides not matched to a gene: 4. Germline assignment: CDR1 MNHEY and CDR2 SMNVEV (reference sequence). This CDR3 has 17 amino acids. The chain's CDR3 is CASSLGTGGSYNSPLHF. CDR3 DNA: TGTGCCAGCAGTTTAGGGACAGGGGGGTCTTATAATTCACCCCTCCACTTT.

This rearrangement joins TRBV29-1 to TRBJ2-7; 7 nucleotides line up with TRBD1. Germline V gives CDR1 SQVTM, CDR2 ANQGSEA. The trim removed 5 bases at V and 3 bases at J, leaving 7 bases unmatched. CDR3 length: 13 residues. CDR3 loop: CSVTGEPGYEQYF. CDR3 coding DNA: TGCAGCGTTACAGGGGAACCCGGCTACGAGCAGTACTTC.

This chain connects TRBV12-3 or TRBV12-4 to TRBJ2-7; possibly TRBD1 for D (6 bases). Trimming took 3 bases from V and 5 from J, leaving 8 bases between them. The CDR3 sequence is 12 residues long. Here the CDR3 reads CASSFWGHEQYF. CDR3 sequence (DNA): TGTGCCAGCAGTTTCTGGGGGCACGAGCAGTACTTC.

The genes are TRBV6-2 or TRBV6-3 and TRBJ2-7; maybe TRBD2 (5 bases). V gave up 5 bases and J gave up 3 bases, with 14 bases separating them. Germline CDR1 MNHEY, CDR2 SVGEGT. There are 14 residues in the CDR3. CDR3 sequence: CASSAGLWVYEQYF. For the CDR3, the DNA is TGTGCCAGCAGTGCCGGACTCTGGGTCTACGAGCAGTACTTC.

The rearrangement links TRBV29-1 to TRBJ2-7, with a weak D call TRBD2 (5 bases). Germline-derived CDR1 and CDR2 are SQVTM and ANQGSEA. V was clipped by 4 bases and J by 3 bases, with 10 bases between them. The CDR3 extends over 12 amino acids. The CDR3 reads CSVVGEGYEQYF. The CDR3 DNA follows: TGCAGCGTTGTGGGTGAGGGCTACGAGCAGTACTTC.

The chain employs TRBV28 and TRBJ1-3; D is undetermined. Germline V lookup: CDR1 MDHEN, CDR2 SYDVKM. The CDR3 loop spans 17 amino acids. Trimming took off 3 bases at V and 7 bases at J, with 22 bases between the two ends. CDR3 in DNA: TGTGCCAGCAGTTTGTGGGTTTCAGGACGGAGTAGGAACACCATATATTTT. Protein: CASSLWVSGRSRNTIYF.

J is TRBJ1-5 and V is TRBV19; D uncertain. V lost 6 bases and J lost 10, with 16 bases in between. This CDR3 spans 13 amino acids. Looked up from germline, CDR1 is LNHDA and CDR2 is SQIVND (reference sequence). This CDR3 is CASSAKMIRPQHF. The CDR3 nucleotides read TGTGCCAGTAGCGCTAAAATGATCAGACCCCAGCATTTT. The full variable domain, with the rest looked up from reference TRBV19 and TRBJ1-5, is DGGITQSPKYLFRKEGQNVTLSCEQNLNHDAMYWYRQDPGQGLRLIYYSQIVNDFQKGDIAEGYSVSREKKESFPLTVTSAQKNPTAFYLCASSAKMIRPQHFGDGTRLSIL.

The chain links TRBV19 to TRBJ1-6; 9 bases align to TRBD1. In germline, CDR1 is LNHDA, CDR2 SQIVND (reference sequence). V trimming: 8 bases; J trimming: 7 bases; junction bases outside the gene matches: 6. The CDR3 sequence is 14 residues long. The CDR3 loop is CASAYRGPNSPLHF. CDR3 DNA sequence: TGTGCCAGTGCTTACAGGGGGCCGAATTCACCCCTCCACTTT.

V is TRBV28 and J is TRBJ2-1; maybe TRBD2 (6 bases). CDR1 and CDR2 from the germline V gene are MDHEN and SYDVKM. The CDR3 runs 16 residues. V lost 10 bases, J lost 1 base, and 20 bases lay in between. For the CDR3, the DNA is TGTGCCACCAGCTATTCTAGTCGGGGGTCCTACAATGAGCAGTTCTTC. Protein product: CATSYSSRGSYNEQFF.